This TCR beta chain was retrieved from a study of T-cell memory formation after mild COVID-19 (dated by TCRdb to the early 2020s). Regarding the research as a whole: TCR sequence clusters from the two donors were largely donor specific. Longitudinal TCRalpha and TCRbeta repertoire sequencing tracked T-cell clones expanding and contracting after mild COVID-19 in a couple of donors. Two young, previously healthy adult volunteers, one female and one male, were included in the cohort.

TCRdb records Illumina NovaSeq 6000 as the sequencer. TCRalpha and TCRbeta cDNA libraries were built by 5'RACE with constant-segment primers, adding sample barcodes and unique molecular identifiers. RNA was extracted from every sample with Trizol reagent. Library amplification was performed in two PCR steps, and a second sample barcode and Illumina TruSeq adapters were introduced in the second step. Sequencing of libraries was performed on an Illumina NovaSeq with 2 x 150 bp paired-end reads. The study's processing was this. The reads were demultiplexed and collapsed into UMI-guided consensus sequences using migec v1.2.7. Using mixcr v2.1.11, UMI consensuses were aligned to TRA and TRB V and J templates and then assembled into clonotypes. Expanded or contracted clonotypes were those called significant by both edgeR and NoisET, with noise models trained on biological replicates. For edgeR calls, a false discovery rate-adjusted p below 0.01 and a log2 fold-change threshold of 1 were applied. As an exploratory analysis of dynamics, max-normalized trajectories of the 1000 most abundant clonotypes were examined with PCA combined with hierarchical clustering. Separately sequenced CD4+ and CD8+ repertoires were used to assign a CD4 or CD8 phenotype to each responding clone. The public reads were run again by TCRdb, first through fastp at Q25 and then through MiXCR, and only productive beta chains were kept. Every CDR3 protein is listed once, alongside the most common genes and DNA of its rows. TCRdb's processing, not the authors', yielded these V and J calls. This sample lists about 350,000 distinct CDR3 sequences; around 14% were detected once. Clones ranked in the top ten supply 20% to 25% of the sample.

In the germline V gene (reference sequence), CDR1 corresponds to SGHAT and CDR2 to FQDESV. The CDR3 contains 18 residues, cysteine and phenylalanine counted. The read is trimmed to its CDR3 DNA, 54 bases read in frame from base 1. Trimming at the junction amounts to 0 bases on V and 0 bases on J, and the germline ends lie 16 bases apart. As to this clonotype: Its recognized antigen is unknown. There are no base qualities to consult, and no much larger clone falls within one base.

The paper as a whole reports these results and caveats: Some responding clones were detected in pre-infection memory, suggesting pre-existing cross-reactive memory T cells joined the SARS-CoV-2 response. Clones contracting from day 15 to 85 had balanced CD4/CD8 phenotypes, while a second wave expanding from day 15 to 37 was biased towards CD4+. Contracting CD4+ clones were located mainly in the CM and EM memory subsets, whereas CD8+ clones were found to be enriched in EMRA. Only a couple of mild cases were covered in the study, and larger cohorts including severe cases with pre-infection samples were considered necessary. SARS-CoV-2 specificity of the second-wave clones peaking on day 37 was not confirmed.

PBMCs were isolated by Ficoll-Paque density gradient centrifugation. The sequence was obtained from a man in his late teens or twenties who had mild COVID-19 (a few samples of this study predate the infection). The sample titles of this study are shuffled in the database, so cell type and time point are left out; the donor was told from shared clones. Sequenced material: PBMCs or a T cell subset sorted from them (not recorded which). The V gene is TRBV11-1 and the J gene is TRBJ2-3; the D match is possibly TRBD1 or TRBD2, with 5 bases aligned in each. DNA sequence: TGTGCCAGCAGCTTAGCCCGCAGGGCGGGCGGTAGCACAGATACGCAGTATTTT. Translated, it reads CASSLARRAGGSTDTQYF.